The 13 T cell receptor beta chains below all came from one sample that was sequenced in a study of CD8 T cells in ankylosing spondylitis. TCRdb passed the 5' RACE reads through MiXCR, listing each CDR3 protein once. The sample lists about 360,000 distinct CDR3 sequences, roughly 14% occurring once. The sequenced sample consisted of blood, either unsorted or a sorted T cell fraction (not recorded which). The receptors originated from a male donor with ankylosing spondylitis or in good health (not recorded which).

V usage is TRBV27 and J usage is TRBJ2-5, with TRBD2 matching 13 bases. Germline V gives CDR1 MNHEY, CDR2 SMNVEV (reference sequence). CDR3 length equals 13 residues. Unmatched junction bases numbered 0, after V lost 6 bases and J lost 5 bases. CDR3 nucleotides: TGTGCCAGCAGGACTAGCGGGAGGGAGACCCAGTACTTC. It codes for CASRTSGRETQYF.

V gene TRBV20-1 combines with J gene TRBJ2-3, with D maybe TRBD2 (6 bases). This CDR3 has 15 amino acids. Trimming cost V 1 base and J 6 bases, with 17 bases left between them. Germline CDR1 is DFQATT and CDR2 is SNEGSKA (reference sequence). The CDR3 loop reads CSARVGRVEGDTQYF. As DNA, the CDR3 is TGCAGTGCTAGAGTGGGAAGGGTGGAGGGGGATACGCAGTATTTT.

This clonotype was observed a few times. DNA of the CDR3: TGTGCCAGCAGAAACGACAGGTCCCTAGGGAACACCATATATTTT. It specifies CASRNDRSLGNTIYF. The gene calls are TRBV5-6 and TRBJ1-3, with a weak D call TRBD1 (6 bases). Trimming removed 5 bases from V and 7 bases from J, with 19 bases in between. The CDR3 contains 15 residues. Germline V gives CDR1 SGHDT, CDR2 YYEEEE.

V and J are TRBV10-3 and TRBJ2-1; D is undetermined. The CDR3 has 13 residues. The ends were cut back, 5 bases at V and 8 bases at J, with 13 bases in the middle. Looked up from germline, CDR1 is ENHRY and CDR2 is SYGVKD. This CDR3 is CAISWTVRDEQFF. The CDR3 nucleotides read TGTGCCATCAGTTGGACGGTTCGGGATGAGCAGTTCTTC.

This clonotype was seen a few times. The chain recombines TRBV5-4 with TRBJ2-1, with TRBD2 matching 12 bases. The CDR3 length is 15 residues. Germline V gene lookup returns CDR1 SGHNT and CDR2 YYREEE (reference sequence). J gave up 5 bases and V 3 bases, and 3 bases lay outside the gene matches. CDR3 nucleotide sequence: TGTGCCAGCAGCTCTAGCGGGAGGGTCCACAATGAGCAGTTCTTC. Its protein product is CASSSSGRVHNEQFF.

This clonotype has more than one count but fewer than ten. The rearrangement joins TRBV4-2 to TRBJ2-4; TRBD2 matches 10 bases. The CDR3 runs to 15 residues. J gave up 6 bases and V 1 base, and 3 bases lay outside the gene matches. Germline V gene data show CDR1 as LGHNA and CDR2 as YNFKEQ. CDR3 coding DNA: TGTGCCAGCAGCCAAGCAGCGGGGGGGCGAAACATTCAGTACTTC. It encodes CASSQAAGGRNIQYF.

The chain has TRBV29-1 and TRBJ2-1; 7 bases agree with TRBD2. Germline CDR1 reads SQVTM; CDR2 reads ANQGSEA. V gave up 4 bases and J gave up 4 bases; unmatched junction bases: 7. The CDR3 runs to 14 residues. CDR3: CSVGGPGGYNEQFF. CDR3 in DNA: TGCAGCGTTGGAGGCCCGGGGGGATACAATGAGCAGTTCTTC.

The CDR3 bases are TGTGCCAGCAGTTATACAGCCAGCACAGATACGCAGTATTTT. Translated, it gives CASSYTASTDTQYF. This chain uses TRBV6-5 with TRBJ2-3; D gene ambiguous. The CDR3 sequence is 14 residues long. V was shortened by 3 bases and J by 0 bases, with 7 bases between the two germline ends. CDR1 and CDR2 from the germline V gene are MNHEY and SVGAGI.

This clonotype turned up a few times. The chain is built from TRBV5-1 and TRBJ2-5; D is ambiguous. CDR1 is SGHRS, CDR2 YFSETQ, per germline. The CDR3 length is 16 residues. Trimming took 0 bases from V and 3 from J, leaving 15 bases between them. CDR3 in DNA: TGCGCCAGCAGCTTGGGCATGATAGCTAGGGAAGAGACCCAGTACTTC. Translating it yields CASSLGMIAREETQYF.

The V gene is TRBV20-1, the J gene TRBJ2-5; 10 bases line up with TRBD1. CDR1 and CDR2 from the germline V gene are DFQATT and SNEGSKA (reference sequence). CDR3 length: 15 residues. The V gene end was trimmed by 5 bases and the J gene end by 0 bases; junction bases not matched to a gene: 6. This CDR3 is CSAPSGQGYQETQYF. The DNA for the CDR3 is TGCAGTGCTCCTTCGGGACAGGGGTACCAAGAGACCCAGTACTTC.

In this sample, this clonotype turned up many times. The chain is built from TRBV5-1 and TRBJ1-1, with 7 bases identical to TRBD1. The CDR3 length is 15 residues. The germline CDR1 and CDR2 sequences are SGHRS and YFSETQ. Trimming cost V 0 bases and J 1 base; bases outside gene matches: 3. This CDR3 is CASSLGPGGNTEAFF. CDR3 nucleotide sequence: TGCGCCAGCAGCTTGGGGCCAGGGGGGAACACTGAAGCTTTCTTT.

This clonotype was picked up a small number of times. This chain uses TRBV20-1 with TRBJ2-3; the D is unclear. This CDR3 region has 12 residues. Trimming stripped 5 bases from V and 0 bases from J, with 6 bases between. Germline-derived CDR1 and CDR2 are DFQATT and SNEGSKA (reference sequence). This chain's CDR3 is CSAPSSTDTQYF. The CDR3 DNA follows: TGCAGTGCTCCTAGTAGCACAGATACGCAGTATTTT.

The CDR3 region has the DNA TGCAGCGCCGCCGGGTACGCTGATGGAGAGCAGTACTTC. Translation gives CSAAGYADGEQYF. J is TRBJ2-7 and V is TRBV29-1; D is unresolved. Trimming removed 7 bases from V and 7 bases from J, with 20 bases in between. CDR1 is SQVTM and CDR2 is ANQGSEA in the germline V gene. The CDR3 extends over 13 amino acids.